This TCR beta chain was recovered during a study of blood T cell repertoires in COVID-19. The wider study: Acute and convalescent COVID-19 specimens originated in the United States, Italy and Spain. T cells, B-cell-depleted T cells, or PBMCs provided the cDNA or gDNA that served as material.

Authors' processing steps: The assay estimated nucleated cells by amplifying reference gene primers. Clones were read by immunoSEQ multiplex PCR, and TCRdb kept only the in-frame ones, dropping some. V, J and clone size are taken as reported in that table, and D and trimming were inferred from the DNA itself. Of 200,000 to 300,000 clones listed, around four fifths were seen once; the top ten hold around 5%. The germline V and J ends were trimmed by 1 base and 7 bases, with 10 bases remaining between them. The CDR3 loop spans 14 amino acids. Per the germline V gene, CDR1 is SGHTA and CDR2 is FQGNSA. The sequenced sample consisted of peripheral blood. The rearrangement joins TRBV7-2 to TRBJ1-4; D is ambiguous. This TCR was recovered from a woman aged 70 to 79 with acute or convalescent COVID-19. CDR3 region: CASSLGGYREKLFF. The CDR3 nucleotides are TGTGCCAGCAGCTTAGGAGGGTATCGTGAAAAACTGTTTTTT.